The rows below give T cell receptor beta chains drawn from one sample of a study of a mutant IDH1 vaccine in newly diagnosed glioma. Profiled with immunoSEQ multiplex PCR; TCRdb holds only in-frame clones, not every one. Here the sample spans around 99,000 clones, around 77% being singletons. The input for sequencing was PBMCs, taken from a glioma patient treated with radiotherapy, temozolomide or both. These receptors were obtained from a middle-aged man with glioma. The CDR3 runs from the conserved cysteine through the conserved F or W. The D gene is left open where the match is weak. Size values are once, few and many counts, or a class for expanded clones, and some rows have none.

d_call	v_call	clone_size	j_call	cdr3_aa	cdr3_nt
NA	TRBV27	NA	TRBJ1-2	CASSPRPTGNYGYTF	TGTGCCAGCAGTCCCCGACCGACAGGTAACTATGGCTACACCTTC
NA	TRBV6-1	few	TRBJ2-7	CASTVAYEQYF	TGTGCCAGCACGGTAGCCTACGAGCAGTACTTC
TRBD2	TRBV7-2	NA	TRBJ2-7	CASSLTGTKSYEQYF	TGTGCCAGCAGCTTGACCGGGACTAAAAGCTACGAGCAGTACTTC
TRBD1	TRBV5-1	few	TRBJ1-6	CASSGTTGAGSPLHF	TGCGCCAGCAGCGGGACGACAGGGGCCGGGTCACCCCTCCACTTT
NA	TRBV5-4	NA	TRBJ1-5	CASSLSGVPRVPQHF	TGTGCCAGCAGCTTGTCTGGGGTCCCACGTGTGCCCCAGCATTTT
TRBD2	TRBV5-1	NA	TRBJ2-3	CASSPPLAGGTDTQYF	TGCGCCAGCAGCCCCCCGCTAGCGGGGGGGACAGATACGCAGTATTTT
NA	TRBV7-7	NA	TRBJ2-3	CASSTPDYSGLGDTQYF	TGTGCTAGCAGCACCCCGGACTACTCGGGATTGGGAGATACGCAGTATTTT
TRBD2	TRBV30	NA	TRBJ2-7	CAFLRWREGRREQYF	TGTGCCTTCCTGAGGTGGCGGGAGGGCCGGAGGGAGCAGTACTTC
TRBD1	TRBV15	NA	TRBJ2-2	CATSRDRVGTGELFF	TGTGCCACCAGCAGGGACAGGGTCGGTACCGGGGAGCTGTTTTTT
NA	TRBV7-3	once	TRBJ2-1	CASSLGPRSSYNEQFF	TGTGCCAGCAGCCTGGGCCCCCGGAGCTCCTACAATGAGCAGTTCTTC
TRBD2	TRBV18	NA	TRBJ2-1	CASSPSGGPSEQFF	TGTGCCAGCTCACCCTCGGGAGGGCCTTCTGAGCAGTTCTTC
NA	TRBV9	NA	TRBJ1-1	CASSVGAANTEAFF	TGTGCCAGCAGCGTAGGCGCAGCGAACACTGAAGCTTTCTTT
TRBD1	TRBV28	NA	TRBJ2-1	CASSMGQVYNEQFF	TGTGCCAGCAGCATGGGACAGGTCTACAATGAGCAGTTCTTC
NA	TRBV7-2	NA	TRBJ2-7	CASSLGILDEQYF	TGTGCCAGCAGCTTGGGGATACTAGACGAGCAGTACTTC
TRBD1	TRBV7-9	NA	TRBJ1-2	CASTPPGNRGNGYTF	TGTGCCAGCACCCCTCCTGGAAACAGGGGGAATGGCTACACCTTC
TRBD1	TRBV28	NA	TRBJ1-5	CASSLGTGKNQPQHF	TGTGCCAGCAGTTTGGGGACAGGGAAAAATCAGCCCCAGCATTTT
NA	TRBV9	NA	TRBJ2-5	CASSAFSGVRNDPKETQYF	TGTGCCAGCAGCGCCTTCTCGGGGGTTCGGAACGACCCTAAAGAGACCCAGTACTTC
NA	TRBV7-2	NA	TRBJ2-5	CASSSTRWQTQYF	TGTGCCAGCAGCTCCACTAGGTGGCAGACCCAGTACTTC
TRBD2	TRBV7-8	once	TRBJ2-5	CASSPGRAQETQYF	TGTGCCAGCAGCCCCGGGAGGGCTCAAGAGACCCAGTACTTC
NA	TRBV7-3	once	TRBJ2-5	CASSLNWGFQETQYF	TGTGCCAGCAGCTTAAATTGGGGATTTCAAGAGACCCAGTACTTC
NA	TRBV5-6	once	TRBJ1-4	CASSYRRPNEKLFF	TGTGCCAGCAGCTACCGAAGGCCTAATGAAAAACTGTTTTTT
NA	TRBV4-1	NA	TRBJ2-1	CASSQEVSVEQFF	TGCGCCAGCAGCCAAGAAGTCTCCGTTGAGCAGTTCTTC
NA	TRBV7-9	NA	TRBJ2-3	CASSLQSEQGTDTQYF	TGTGCCAGCAGCCTTCAATCGGAGCAGGGCACAGATACGCAGTATTTT
NA	TRBV25-1	NA	TRBJ1-3	CASSEPRTGNTIYF	TGTGCCAGCAGTGAACCACGGACAGGAAACACCATATATTTT
NA	TRBV29-1	NA	TRBJ2-5	CSVTGTGYQETQYF	TGCAGCGTCACCGGTACAGGATACCAAGAGACCCAGTACTTC
TRBD1	TRBV7-9	NA	TRBJ1-4	CASSLGQGYNEKLFF	TGTGCCAGCAGCCTAGGACAGGGTTATAATGAAAAACTGTTTTTT
NA	TRBV7-6	NA	TRBJ1-5	CASSLGTQPYQPQHF	TGTGCCAGCAGCTTAGGAACCCAACCGTATCAGCCCCAGCATTTT
TRBD1	TRBV18	NA	TRBJ2-7	CASSRQGSYEQYF	TGTGCCAGCTCACGACAGGGTAGCTACGAGCAGTACTTC
TRBD1	TRBV19	few	TRBJ1-5	CASSLRDRNSNQPQHF	TGTGCCAGTAGTCTCCGGGACAGAAATAGCAATCAGCCCCAGCATTTT
TRBD1	TRBV19	NA	TRBJ1-1	CASSPRQGRGTEAFF	TGTGCCAGTAGTCCGCGACAGGGCCGGGGGACTGAAGCTTTCTTT
NA	TRBV6-1	NA	TRBJ1-4	CASSERPTTNEKLFF	TGTGCCAGCAGTGAACGGCCTACAACTAATGAAAAACTGTTTTTT
TRBD1	TRBV18	NA	TRBJ2-7	CASSLDRGHYEQYF	TGTGCCAGCTCACTCGACAGGGGACACTACGAGCAGTACTTC
NA	TRBV5-1	NA	TRBJ2-1	CASSLELNEQFF	TGCGCCAGCAGCTTGGAACTAAATGAGCAGTTCTTC
NA	TRBV6-5	NA	TRBJ1-1	CATGTGRPEAFF	TGTGCCACTGGGACGGGGAGACCTGAAGCTTTCTTT
NA	TRBV7-7	NA	TRBJ2-7	CASSLGAYEQYF	TGTGCTAGCAGCTTAGGAGCCTACGAGCAGTACTTC
TRBD1	TRBV7-9	NA	TRBJ2-7	CASTQGDSLLLYF	TGTGCCAGCACCCAAGGGGACAGCCTATTACTGTACTTC
NA	TRBV5-4	NA	TRBJ2-5	CASSLKSGRETQYF	TGTGCCAGCAGCTTAAAAAGCGGTAGAGAGACCCAGTACTTC
NA	TRBV5-1	once	TRBJ1-3	CASSLHTRVTGNTIYF	TGCGCCAGCAGCTTGCACACCAGGGTAACTGGAAACACCATATATTTT
NA	TRBV28	once	TRBJ2-6	CASSLSEPGANVLTF	TGTGCCAGCAGTTTATCTGAGCCTGGGGCCAACGTCCTGACTTTC
TRBD2	TRBV4-3	NA	TRBJ2-2	CASSQGGRANTGELFF	TGCGCCAGCAGCCAAGGCGGGAGGGCGAACACCGGGGAGCTGTTTTTT
TRBD2	TRBV9	NA	TRBJ2-7	CASSVARGVSYEQYF	TGTGCCAGCAGCGTAGCCCGGGGGGTCTCCTACGAGCAGTACTTC
TRBD1	TRBV14	few	TRBJ2-7	CASSQAPFTGEGWEQYF	TGTGCCAGCAGCCAAGCTCCGTTTACAGGGGAAGGATGGGAGCAGTACTTC
TRBD1	TRBV10-1	NA	TRBJ1-1	CASTGGSEAFF	TGCGCCAGCACAGGGGGCTCTGAAGCTTTCTTT
TRBD1	TRBV2	NA	TRBJ1-3	CASSSRDRALSGNTIYF	TGTGCCAGCAGCTCCCGGGACAGGGCCCTCTCTGGAAACACCATATATTTT